The source of this T cell receptor beta chain is a study of shared clonotypes between healthy human individuals. The CDR3 has 18 residues. Germline V gene data show CDR1 as SEHNR and CDR2 as FQNEAQ (reference sequence). V shed 5 bases, J shed 0 bases, and the junction held 13 bases outside the gene matches. Libraries were prepared by immunoSEQ multiplex PCR; TCRdb keeps only in-frame clonotypes and omits some of them. The data contain some 1,900,000 clones, about 95% of them singletons. Only CD45RO-negative cells positively selected for CCR7 counted as naive CD8 cells, so terminally differentiated effector memory CD45RA+ cells were excluded. Broader study findings: Large sequencing depth failed to make sorted-subset sequencing complete, rarefaction showed.

For this clone: No antigen is known for it.

The specimen sequenced was naive CD8+ T cells sorted from blood. The chain uses TRBV7-9 and TRBJ2-7; 10 bases line up with TRBD2. The clonotype was recovered from a man aged 18 to 30 in good health. CDR3 DNA sequence: TGTGCCAGCAGCCCGAACCCGTTTACTAGCGGGGCCTCCTACGAGCAGTACTTC. Protein: CASSPNPFTSGASYEQYF. Supplemented by reference TRBV7-9 and TRBJ2-7, the full variable domain reads DTGVSQNPRHKITKRGQNVTFRCDPISEHNRLYWYRQTLGQGPEFLTYFQNEAQLEKSRLLSDRFSAERPKGSFSTLEIQRTEQGDSAMYLCASSPNPFTSGASYEQYFGPGTRLTVT.